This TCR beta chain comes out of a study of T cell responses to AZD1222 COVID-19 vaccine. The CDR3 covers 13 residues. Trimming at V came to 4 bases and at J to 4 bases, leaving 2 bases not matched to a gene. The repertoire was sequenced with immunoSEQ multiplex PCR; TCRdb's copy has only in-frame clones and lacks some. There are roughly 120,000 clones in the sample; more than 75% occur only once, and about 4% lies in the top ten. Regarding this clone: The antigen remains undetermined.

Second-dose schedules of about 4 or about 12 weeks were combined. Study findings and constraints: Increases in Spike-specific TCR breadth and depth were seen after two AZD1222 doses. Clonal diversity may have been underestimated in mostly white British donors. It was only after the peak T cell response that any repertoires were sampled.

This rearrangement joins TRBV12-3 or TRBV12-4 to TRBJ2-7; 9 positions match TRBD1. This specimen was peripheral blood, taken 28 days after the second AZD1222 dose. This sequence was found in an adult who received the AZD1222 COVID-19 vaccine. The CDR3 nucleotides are TGTGCCAGCAGTTGGGACAGGGATTACGAGCAGTACTTC. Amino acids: CASSWDRDYEQYF.